These 11 T cell receptor beta chains share one sample of origin, sequenced in a study of blood T cell repertoires in COVID-19. Profiling relied on immunoSEQ multiplex PCR, and the TCRdb table lists in-frame clones only, not all of them. The table includes under 200,000 clones, less than 90% detected once. The sample was peripheral blood. The receptors originated from a woman between 65 and 79 years old with acute or convalescent COVID-19.

The chain is built from TRBV28 and TRBJ2-7; tentatively, D is TRBD1 (6 bases). Trimming stripped 7 bases from V and 1 base from J, with 17 bases between. The CDR3 runs to 15 residues. Per germline, CDR1 MDHEN and CDR2 SYDVKM. The CDR3 sequence: CASKGEPRWSYEQYF. DNA of the CDR3: TGTGCCAGCAAGGGGGAACCCCGCTGGTCCTACGAGCAGTACTTC.

This rearrangement joins TRBV6-5 to TRBJ2-5; 7 bases line up with TRBD1. CDR1 is MNHEY and CDR2 is SVGAGI in the germline V gene. This CDR3 is built from 15 residues. Losses at the gene ends were 4 bases for V and 4 bases for J; bases not matched to a gene: 9. In nucleotides, the CDR3 is TGTGCCAGCAGTTCCTATTACTCAGGGGGAGAGACCCAGTACTTC. It codes for CASSSYYSGGETQYF.

J is TRBJ2-7 and V is TRBV13; 11 nucleotides line up with TRBD1. CDR3 length: 15 amino acids. Germline values: CDR1 PRHDT, CDR2 FYEKMQ (reference sequence). After removal of 5 bases from V and 3 bases from J, the junction contained 6 bases not matched to a gene. CDR3 coding DNA: TGTGCCAGCAGCGACGGACAGGGGGCGAACTACGAGCAGTACTTC. Protein sequence: CASSDGQGANYEQYF. The complete variable domain, with remaining parts taken from reference TRBV13 and TRBJ2-7, reads AAGVIQSPRHLIKEKRETATLKCYPIPRHDTVYWYQQGPGQDPQFLISFYEKMQSDKGSIPDRFSAQQFSDYHSELNMSSLELGDSALYFCASSDGQGANYEQYFGPGTRLTVT.

J is TRBJ1-2 and V is TRBV20-1, with 7 nucleotides matching TRBD1. The germline V gene has CDR1 DFQATT and CDR2 SNEGSKA (reference sequence). The ends lost 6 bases at V and 12 bases at J; junction bases unmatched: 10. This CDR3 region has 11 residues. CDR3 sequence reads: CSASHSTGNTF. The CDR3 nucleotides are TGCAGTGCCAGCCATTCGACAGGGAACACCTTC.

The V and J genes are TRBV28 and TRBJ2-7; 10 bases align to TRBD1. The CDR3 consists of 16 residues. The trim removed 4 bases at V and 7 bases at J, leaving 13 bases unmatched. In germline, CDR1 is MDHEN, CDR2 SYDVKM. The CDR3 here is CASSSPPTGGFGEQYF. The CDR3 DNA reads TGTGCCAGCAGTTCCCCGCCGACAGGGGGCTTTGGAGAGCAGTACTTC.

J is TRBJ2-7 and V is TRBV4-2; D perhaps matches TRBD1 (5 bases). The germline V gene encodes CDR1 LGHNA and CDR2 YNFKEQ. The CDR3 has 14 residues. V was cut by 4 bases and J by 4 bases, with 14 bases left in between. This CDR3 is CASSPSDTRYEQYF. The CDR3 bases are TGTGCCAGCAGCCCCTCGGACACCCGATACGAGCAGTACTTC.

This clone was recorded once. The CDR3 reads CASSASGSYTDTQYF. The DNA for the CDR3 is TGTGCCAGCAGCGCCTCCGGGTCTTACACAGATACGCAGTATTTT. This chain connects TRBV9 to TRBJ2-3; D is unclear. CDR1 is SGDLS and CDR2 is YYNGEE in the germline V gene. The CDR3 consists of 15 residues. Trimming left V 3 bases short and J 2 bases short, with 13 bases between.

The chain employs TRBV27 and TRBJ2-1; 11 positions match TRBD2. J gave up 2 bases and V 4 bases, and 1 base lay outside the gene matches. The CDR3 consists of 15 residues. Germline CDR1 is MNHEY and CDR2 is SMNVEV (reference sequence). The CDR3 protein is CASSSGLAAYNEQFF. CDR3 in DNA: TGTGCCAGCAGTTCGGGACTAGCGGCCTACAATGAGCAGTTCTTC.

The chain employs TRBV30 and TRBJ1-5; TRBD1 is a possible D gene (5 bases). V shed 0 bases and J shed 6 bases, with 15 bases lying between them. The CDR3 covers 15 residues. Germline V gene lookup returns CDR1 GTSNPN and CDR2 SVGIG (reference sequence). CDR3 in DNA: TGTGCCTGGAGTGTACCCGGTGCGGGGGGTCAGCCCCAGCATTTT. Translated, it gives CAWSVPGAGGQPQHF.

The V call is TRBV24-1, the J call TRBJ1-2, with D maybe TRBD1 (5 bases). There are 11 residues in the CDR3. The V gene's germline CDR1 is KGHDR and CDR2 SFDVKD. Between the trimmed V and J ends, which lost 7 bases and 9 bases, there was a span of 11 bases. The CDR3 reads CATSDSIRYTF. DNA for the CDR3: TGTGCCACCAGCGACAGTATCCGCTACACCTTC.

CDR3 sequence: CASSLAIWVRGNHSGEQYF. The CDR3, as DNA: TGTGCCAGCAGCTTAGCGATTTGGGTCAGGGGTAATCACTCTGGCGAGCAGTACTTC. J is TRBJ2-7 and V is TRBV7-6, with D possibly being TRBD1 (6 bases). The CDR3 totals 19 residues. Deletions cut 0 bases from V and 6 bases from J, with 27 bases between. Germline V gene sequence: CDR1 SGHVS, CDR2 FNYEAQ. Full variable domain (outside the CDR3, taken from reference TRBV7-6 and TRBJ2-7): GAGVSQSPRYKVTKRGQDVALRCDPISGHVSLYWYRQALGQGPEFLTYFNYEAQQDKSGLPNDRFSAERPEGSISTLTIQRTEQRDSAMYRCASSLAIWVRGNHSGEQYFGPGTRLTVT.